These T cell receptor beta chains were read from a single sample in a study of T cells expressing NK-cell markers. TCRdb reprocessed the 5' RACE reads; each CDR3 protein has one entry and no DNA is given. The sample's table shows almost 450,000 distinct CDR3 sequences. Sequenced: blood T cells: a sorted CD56 or NKG2C T cell subset, CD4+ or CD8+ T cells, or bulk PBMC T cells (not recorded which). These receptors were taken from a woman between 18 and 75 years old in good health. Both conserved end residues are part of each CDR3.

TRBJ2-1 | TRBV20-1 | CSARVGTGGLEQFF
TRBJ2-7 | TRBV6-2/TRBV6-3 | CASSYPSGARYEQYF
TRBJ2-2 | TRBV3-1 | CASSPTAGANTGELFF
TRBJ2-3 | TRBV4-3 | CASSQDGTSRDTQYF
TRBJ2-5 | TRBV5-4 | CASSLNLRETQYF
TRBJ2-5 | TRBV20-1 | CSARDRGKETQYF
TRBJ2-1 | TRBV7-7 | CASSYDIRNEQFF
TRBJ1-2 | TRBV5-1 | CASSLLGGHRDGYTF
TRBJ2-3 | TRBV15 | CATSREAGPTDTQYF
TRBJ2-6 | TRBV12-3/TRBV12-4 | CASSLAVGTGANVLTF
TRBJ2-2 | TRBV2 | CASSGFRDRVVRELFF
TRBJ2-4 | TRBV7-9 | CASSSTKIAVAKNIQYF
TRBJ2-1 | TRBV20-1 | CSGQRDSYNEQFF
TRBJ2-5 | TRBV6-5 | CASSFVVQETQYF
TRBJ2-1 | TRBV20-1 | CSARGTSGYNEQFF
TRBJ2-3 | TRBV9 | CASSGLAGAGPDTQYF
TRBJ2-3 | TRBV5-1 | CASSYRVVITDTQYF
TRBJ2-7 | TRBV20-1 | CSAHIAREQYF
TRBJ1-2 | TRBV29-1 | CSVEGRPGGYGYTF
TRBJ2-1 | TRBV12-3/TRBV12-4 | CASSLGGARNEQFF
TRBJ1-2 | TRBV6-5 | CASSYSDHRAGYTF
TRBJ2-2 | TRBV5-1 | CASSFGTSGRAPVGELFF
TRBJ1-4 | TRBV7-9 | CASSLEQNEKLFF
TRBJ1-6 | TRBV20-1 | CSASRPNSPLHF
TRBJ1-5 | TRBV24-1 | CATSDTGLNQPQHF
TRBJ1-3 | TRBV7-2 | CASSFGVGNTIYF
TRBJ1-2 | TRBV20-1 | CSARETGGYGYTF
TRBJ2-1 | TRBV6-1 | CASSEPTSGAAFF
TRBJ2-1 | TRBV10-3 | CAIRSGEYNEQFF
TRBJ2-5 | TRBV14 | CASSQGLLAGTKETQYF
TRBJ2-2 | TRBV7-9 | CASSPSGKDTGELFF
TRBJ2-2 | TRBV4-3 | CASSQGATGAGELFF
TRBJ2-5 | TRBV6-5 | CASSLASALQTQYF
TRBJ2-5 | TRBV7-2 | CASGTGETQYF
TRBJ1-1 | TRBV10-2 | CASSRPGTEAFF
TRBJ2-1 | TRBV5-5 | CASSLPGPNEQFF
TRBJ2-1 | TRBV19 | CASGGISAGNEQFF
TRBJ1-1 | TRBV7-8 | CASSWDRDQEAFF
TRBJ1-4 | TRBV3-1 | CASRPTGTGNEKLFF
TRBJ2-3 | TRBV29-1 | CSVERTSTDTQYF
TRBJ2-5 | TRBV11-1 | CASRLPGEETQYF
TRBJ2-1 | TRBV11-2 | CASSPTDPNEQFF
TRBJ1-1 | TRBV7-6 | CASSERRGNTEAFF
TRBJ1-1 | TRBV5-1 | CASGLSRENTEAFF
TRBJ2-1 | TRBV20-1 | CSVPNRVGNNEQFF
TRBJ1-2 | TRBV20-1 | CSARRDRGYGYTF
TRBJ1-2 | TRBV20-1 | CSARDGPNYGYTF
TRBJ2-1 | TRBV4-3 | CASSPGTSYEQFF
TRBJ2-7 | TRBV5-1 | CASSTRTGSEPYEQYF
TRBJ2-5 | TRBV20-1 | CAPGQGAIETQYF
TRBJ2-3 | TRBV7-9 | CASSEGLAGHTDTQYF
TRBJ2-1 | TRBV9 | CASSVGPKWEQFF
TRBJ1-1 | TRBV20-1 | CSARDRARDTEAFF
TRBJ1-1 | TRBV6-5 | CASSYLGNRMNTEAFF
TRBJ2-2 | TRBV7-2 | CASSLQGLAGGTGELFF
TRBJ2-3 | TRBV12-3/TRBV12-4 | CASSFGVGTDTQYF
TRBJ2-1 | TRBV29-1 | CSVTGTGGSYNEQFF